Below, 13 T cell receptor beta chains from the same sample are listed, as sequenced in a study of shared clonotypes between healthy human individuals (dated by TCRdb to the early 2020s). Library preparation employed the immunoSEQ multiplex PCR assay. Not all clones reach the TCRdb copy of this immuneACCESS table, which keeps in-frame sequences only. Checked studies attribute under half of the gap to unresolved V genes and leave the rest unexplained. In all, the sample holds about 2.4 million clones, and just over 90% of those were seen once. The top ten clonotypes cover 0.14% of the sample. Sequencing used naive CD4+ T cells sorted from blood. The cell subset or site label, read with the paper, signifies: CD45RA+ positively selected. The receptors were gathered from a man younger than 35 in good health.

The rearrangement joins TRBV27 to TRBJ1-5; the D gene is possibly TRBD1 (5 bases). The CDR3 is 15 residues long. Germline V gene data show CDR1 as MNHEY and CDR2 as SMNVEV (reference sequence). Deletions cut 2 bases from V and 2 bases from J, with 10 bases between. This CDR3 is CASSLEGFGNQPQHF. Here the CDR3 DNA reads TGTGCCAGCAGTTTAGAGGGGTTTGGCAATCAGCCCCAGCATTTT.

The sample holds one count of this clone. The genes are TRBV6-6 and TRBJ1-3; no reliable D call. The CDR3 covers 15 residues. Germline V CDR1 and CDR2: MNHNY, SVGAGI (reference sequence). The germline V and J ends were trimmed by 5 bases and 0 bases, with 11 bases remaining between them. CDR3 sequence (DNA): TGTGCCAGCAGTACGACCGGGCTCTCTGGAAACACCATATATTTT. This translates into CASSTTGLSGNTIYF.

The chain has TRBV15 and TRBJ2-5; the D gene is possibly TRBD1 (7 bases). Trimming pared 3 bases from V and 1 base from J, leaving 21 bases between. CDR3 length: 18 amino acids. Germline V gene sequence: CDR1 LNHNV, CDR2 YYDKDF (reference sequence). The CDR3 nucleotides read TGTGCCACCAGCAGCGTACAGGGGAGGCCTAGCCTCCAAGAGACCCAGTACTTC. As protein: CATSSVQGRPSLQETQYF.

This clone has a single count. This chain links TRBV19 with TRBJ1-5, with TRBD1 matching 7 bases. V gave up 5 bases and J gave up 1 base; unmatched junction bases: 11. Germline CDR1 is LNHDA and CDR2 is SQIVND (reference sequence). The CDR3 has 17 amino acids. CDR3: CASSVGGTRSSNQPQHF. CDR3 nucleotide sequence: TGTGCCAGTAGTGTAGGGGGCACACGATCGAGCAATCAGCCCCAGCATTTT.

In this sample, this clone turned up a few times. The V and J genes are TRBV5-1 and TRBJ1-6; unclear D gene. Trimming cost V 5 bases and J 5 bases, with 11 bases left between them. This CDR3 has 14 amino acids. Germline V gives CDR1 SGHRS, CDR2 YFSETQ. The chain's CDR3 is CASSIQLDNSPLHF. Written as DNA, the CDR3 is TGCGCCAGCAGTATACAGCTGGATAATTCACCCCTCCACTTT. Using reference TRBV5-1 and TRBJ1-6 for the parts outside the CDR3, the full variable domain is KAGVTQTPRYLIKTRGQQVTLSCSPISGHRSVSWYQQTPGQGLQFLFEYFSETQRNKGNFPGRFSGRQFSNSRSEMNVSTLELGDSALYLCASSIQLDNSPLHFGNGTRLTVT.

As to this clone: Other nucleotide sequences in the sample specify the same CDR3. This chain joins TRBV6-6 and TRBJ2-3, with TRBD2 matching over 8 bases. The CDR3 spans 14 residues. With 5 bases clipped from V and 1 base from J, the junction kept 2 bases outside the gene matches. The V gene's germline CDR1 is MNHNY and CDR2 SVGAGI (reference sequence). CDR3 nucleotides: TGTGCCAGCAGTCGAGCGGGAGGCACAGATACGCAGTATTTT. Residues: CASSRAGGTDTQYF.

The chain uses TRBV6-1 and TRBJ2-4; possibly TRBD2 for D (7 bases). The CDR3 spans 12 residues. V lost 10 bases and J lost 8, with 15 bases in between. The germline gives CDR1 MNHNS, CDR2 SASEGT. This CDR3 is CAIRGGGDIQYF. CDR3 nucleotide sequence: TGTGCCATCCGGGGAGGGGGGGACATTCAGTACTTC.

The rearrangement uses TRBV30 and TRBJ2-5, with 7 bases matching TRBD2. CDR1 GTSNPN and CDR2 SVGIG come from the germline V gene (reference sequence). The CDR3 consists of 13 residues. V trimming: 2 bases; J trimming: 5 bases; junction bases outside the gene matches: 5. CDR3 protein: CAWSRGTIETQYF. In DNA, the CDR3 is TGTGCCTGGAGTCGGGGGACTATTGAGACCCAGTACTTC.

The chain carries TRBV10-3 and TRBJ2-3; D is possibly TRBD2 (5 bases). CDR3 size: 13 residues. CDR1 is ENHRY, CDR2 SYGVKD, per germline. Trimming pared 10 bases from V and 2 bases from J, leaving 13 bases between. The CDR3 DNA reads TGTGCCACCCACAGCGGCAACACAGATACGCAGTATTTT. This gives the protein CATHSGNTDTQYF.

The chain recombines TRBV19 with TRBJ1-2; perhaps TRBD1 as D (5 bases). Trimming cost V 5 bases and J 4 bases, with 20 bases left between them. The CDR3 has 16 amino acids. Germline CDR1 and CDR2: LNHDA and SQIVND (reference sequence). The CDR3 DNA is TGTGCCAGTAGTGACCGGGGGTTGGGGCTCATCTATGGCTACACCTTC. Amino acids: CASSDRGLGLIYGYTF.

CDR3 amino acids: CASSLEGRYTDTQYF. CDR3 DNA sequence: TGTGCCAGCAGCTTAGAGGGCAGGTACACAGATACGCAGTATTTT. The gene calls are TRBV11-3 and TRBJ2-3; D unclear. V lost 0 bases and J 2 bases, leaving 9 bases between the germline ends. This CDR3 region has 15 residues. Per germline, CDR1 SGHNT and CDR2 YENEEA.

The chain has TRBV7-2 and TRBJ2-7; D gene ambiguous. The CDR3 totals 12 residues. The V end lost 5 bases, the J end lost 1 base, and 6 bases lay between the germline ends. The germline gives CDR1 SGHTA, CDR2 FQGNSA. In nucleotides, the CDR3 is TGTGCCAGCAGCCGTATTTCCTACGAGCAGTACTTC. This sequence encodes CASSRISYEQYF.

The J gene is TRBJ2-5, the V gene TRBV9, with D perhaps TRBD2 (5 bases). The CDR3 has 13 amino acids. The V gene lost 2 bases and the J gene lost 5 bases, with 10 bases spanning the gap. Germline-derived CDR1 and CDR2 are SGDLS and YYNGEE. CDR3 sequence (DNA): TGTGCCAGCAGCGTCCCGGGGTCGGAGACCCAGTACTTC. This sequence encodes CASSVPGSETQYF.